The clone carrying this TCR beta chain turned up a few times. Its antigen is not identified. These data belong to a study of chemoradiotherapy in HPV16-positive cancers. Looking at the study overall: Candidate HPV-specific T-cell clones and common TCR motifs came from functional assays in two HPV16-positive patients. Notes on the study in general: For HPV16-positive patients, expanding HPV-responsive T cells associated with longer recurrence-free survival. Functional assays defining HPV-specific T cells used only two HPV16-positive patients. Candidate HPV-specific clones and E7-related TCR motifs grew in tumor during treatment.

Clones were read by immunoSEQ multiplex PCR, and TCRdb kept only the in-frame ones, dropping some. The table records around 1,300 clones, roughly 75% of them present only once. The V end was cut by 1 base, the J end by 1 base, with 4 bases between. The CDR3 is 14 amino acids. The germline CDR1 and CDR2 sequences are LNHDA and SQIVND (reference sequence). The sequence was collected from a human donor with HPV-associated anogenital cancer. Sequences were derived from tumor tissue, sampled from a patient who underwent chemoradiotherapy. The chain couples TRBV19 to TRBJ2-2; D remains unclear. The CDR3 loop reads CASSIVVNTGELFF. The CDR3 bases are TGTGCCAGTAGTATAGTGGTGAACACCGGGGAGCTGTTTTTT.